The 9 T cell receptor beta chains presented below share a single source sample, sequenced in a study of blood T cells in healthy people across ages. Through a sample-barcoded 5' primer and a J-beta primer mix, a second PCR was run for roughly 6 to 11 cycles. TCRdb called the 5' RACE reads again in MiXCR, with one record for every CDR3 protein. The sample shows 580,000 or so distinct CDR3 sequences, 40% to 50% of them seen only once. The sequencing sample was made of blood. Receptors originate from a man aged 80 or over in good health.

The J gene is TRBJ2-3, the V gene TRBV7-9; D gene unclear. This CDR3 spans 14 amino acids. Germline-derived CDR1 and CDR2 are SEHNR and FQNEAQ (reference sequence). Trimming pared 5 bases from V and 1 base from J, leaving 10 bases between. The CDR3 DNA follows: TGTGCCAGCAGCCAGACCGCGCGCACAGATACGCAGTATTTT. Its protein product is CASSQTARTDTQYF. Full variable domain (missing parts from reference TRBV7-9 and TRBJ2-3): DTGVSQNPRHKITKRGQNVTFRCDPISEHNRLYWYRQTLGQGPEFLTYFQNEAQLEKSRLLSDRFSAERPKGSFSTLEIQRTEQGDSAMYLCASSQTARTDTQYFGPGTRLTVL.

This clonotype was counted a few times. The gene calls are TRBV11-1 and TRBJ2-1; D call uncertain. Germline V gene lookup returns CDR1 SGHAT and CDR2 FQDESV (reference sequence). Trimming cost V 5 bases and J 2 bases, with 13 bases left between them. This CDR3 is 15 amino acids long. This chain's CDR3 is CASSLPTRTYNEQFF. The CDR3, as DNA: TGTGCCAGCAGCCTACCAACAAGGACCTACAATGAGCAGTTCTTC.

This chain uses TRBV20-1 with TRBJ2-7, with TRBD1 as a possible D gene (5 bases). Trimming removed 4 bases at V and 4 bases at J, with 11 bases between. CDR3 length: 12 residues. Germline V lookup: CDR1 DFQATT, CDR2 SNEGSKA (reference sequence). In DNA form, the CDR3 reads TGCAGTGCTACAGGGTCCCAGTACGAGCAGTACTTC. This gives the protein CSATGSQYEQYF.

The chain carries TRBV6-5 and TRBJ2-3; D gene ambiguous. This CDR3 region has 14 residues. Germline V gene lookup returns CDR1 MNHEY and CDR2 SVGAGI. V gave up 0 bases and J gave up 0 bases, with 4 bases separating them. CDR3 protein: CASSYSASTDTQYF. The CDR3 DNA sequence: TGTGCCAGCAGTTACTCGGCTAGCACAGATACGCAGTATTTT.

This clonotype was observed at least ten times. The chain uses TRBV7-9 and TRBJ2-1, with 15 bases matching TRBD2. CDR3 length equals 18 residues. The ends lost 5 bases at V and 4 bases at J; junction bases unmatched: 9. The germline CDR1 and CDR2 sequences are SEHNR and FQNEAQ (reference sequence). The CDR3 is CASSRGLAGGLGYNEQFF. The CDR3 DNA follows: TGTGCCAGCAGCCGAGGACTAGCGGGGGGGCTCGGGTACAATGAGCAGTTCTTC.

V gene TRBV5-1 combines with J gene TRBJ2-3, with a tentative D call TRBD1 (6 bases). CDR3 length equals 15 residues. Germline CDR1 reads SGHRS; CDR2 reads YFSETQ. V was clipped by 7 bases and J by 6 bases, with 21 bases between them. The CDR3 DNA reads as TGCGCCAGCCGTTCGACAGGCTCACATGGGGATACGCAGTATTTT. Amino acid sequence: CASRSTGSHGDTQYF.

The sample holds a few counts of this clonotype. The chain couples TRBV7-9 to TRBJ2-7; no definite D call. CDR1 is SEHNR, CDR2 FQNEAQ, per germline (reference sequence). The germline V and J ends were trimmed by 2 bases and 2 bases, with 13 bases remaining between them. The CDR3 spans 15 residues. CDR3 residues: CASSLFEEFTYEQYF. The DNA for the CDR3 is TGTGCCAGCAGCTTATTCGAAGAATTCACCTACGAGCAGTACTTC.

The chain has TRBV27 and TRBJ1-6; D call uncertain. Deletions cut 7 bases from V and 7 bases from J, with 8 bases between. Germline CDR1 is MNHEY and CDR2 is SMNVEV (reference sequence). CDR3 length equals 12 residues. In DNA form, the CDR3 reads TGTGCCAGCAAGCTCGTGAATTCACCCCTCCACTTT. Its translation: CASKLVNSPLHF.

This clonotype was recorded at least ten times. For the CDR3, the DNA is TGTGCCAGCAGGTTGGGGACAGGCTATGGCTACACCTTC. It is translated as CASRLGTGYGYTF. This chain connects TRBV6-5 to TRBJ1-2; TRBD1 agrees at 8 bases. After removal of 6 bases from V and 4 bases from J, the junction contained 4 bases not matched to a gene. Germline assignment: CDR1 MNHEY and CDR2 SVGAGI. The length of the CDR3 is 13 residues.